Included here is one TCR beta chain sequence, with context. TCRdb's copy holds only in-frame clones and misses some; the assay was immunoSEQ multiplex PCR. The data show around 76,000 clones, roughly nine tenths seen once. This sample is part of a study of technical replicates of blood from a few donors. The CDR3 consists of 15 residues. The germline CDR1 and CDR2 sequences are LNHDA and SQIVND (reference sequence). V lost 6 bases, J lost 2 bases, and 17 bases lay in between. This chain joins TRBV19 and TRBJ2-7; the D gene is possibly TRBD2 (6 bases). The sample taken for sequencing was T cells isolated from PBMCs. This TCR came from a human donor in good health. CDR3: CASRKAEGTPYEQYF. Here the CDR3 DNA reads TGTGCCAGTAGGAAAGCGGAGGGGACCCCCTACGAGCAGTACTTC.